The subject of this entry is one T cell receptor (beta chain). Per germline, CDR1 SGHRS and CDR2 YFSETQ. The CDR3 length is 12 residues. The data stem from a study of monozygotic twins with inflammatory bowel disease. After re-calling the 5' RACE reads, TCRdb lists one entry per CDR3 protein, DNA absent. Across about 380,000 distinct CDR3 sequences, the top ten clones capture just over 2.5% of the sample. The chain couples TRBV5-1 to TRBJ2-7; absent DNA, TCRdb's TRBD2 call cannot be checked. Sequenced material: blood. This clonotype was sampled from a human donor with ulcerative colitis or Crohn's disease, or a healthy co-twin of an affected twin (not recorded which). The CDR3 protein is CASREGSYELYF.